This T cell receptor beta chain was profiled in a study of blood T cells in healthy people across ages. Findings and limits, study-wide: Estimates of total diversity, which came from one million sequenced T cells, were considered to be underestimates.

The table lists this clonotype with a few counts. Its antigen remains unidentified. The ends were cut back, 7 bases at V and 1 base at J, with 8 bases in the middle. This CDR3 comprises 14 residues. A sample-barcoded 5' primer and a J-beta primer mix were used in a second PCR of roughly 6 to 11 cycles. In TCRdb, the 5' RACE reads were re-called with MiXCR into one record per CDR3 protein. Of around 320,000 distinct CDR3 sequences listed, around 27% are singletons. This clonotype was obtained from a woman aged 65 to 85 in good health. The chain has TRBV12-3 or TRBV12-4 and TRBJ2-6; D call uncertain. The material sequenced was blood. The CDR3: CASKRASGANVLTF. The CDR3 DNA follows: TGTGCCAGCAAACGGGCGTCTGGGGCCAACGTCCTGACTTTC.